The table lists the clone carrying this T cell receptor (beta chain) with many counts. Its specificity is unknown. One end of the junction is discordant with germline, which a read error may explain. These data belong to a study of read filtering for tumor transcriptome and immune sequencing. The germline CDR1 and CDR2 sequences are LGHNA and YSLEER. This CDR3 is built from 13 residues. Findings and caveats of the study: IR-seq captured clonotypes deeper and more reliably than RNA-seq. The sorted CD138-negative fraction was a mixed bone marrow immune population, not purified T cells. Dropping single-read clonotypes raised IR-seq and RNA-seq shared-clonotype correlation. About 80% of IR-seq clonotypes had a single read, yet these held approximately 4% of reads.

The library was built from around 380 ng RNA with molecular barcoded adaptors for alpha/delta and beta/gamma chains. TCRdb ran MiXCR on the reads and lists one entry per CDR3 protein. This table has over 15,000 distinct CDR3 sequences, around 21% appearing once. Sample: a population of CD138-negative cells sorted from bone marrow. The chain uses TRBV4-3 and TRBJ2-3, with 11 bases lining up with TRBD2. The TCR was taken from a donor aged 40 or over with multiple myeloma. The CDR3 DNA reads as TGCGCCAGCAGCCAGTATCCGGGACTAGCGGCGGCTTTT. Translated, it gives CASSQYPGLAAAF.